This T cell receptor beta chain was obtained from a study of blood T cell repertoires in COVID-19. The CDR3 sequence is 14 residues long. Germline CDR1 is SGHRS and CDR2 is YFSETQ. V dropped 1 base and J dropped 0 bases, with 5 bases sitting between them. To note about this clone: This CDR3 is also generated by other DNA sequences in the sample.

Authors' methods: Amplification from reference gene primers served as the basis for estimated nucleated cell counts. Here immunoSEQ multiplex PCR was the method, and the copy in TCRdb shows in-frame clones only, minus some. V and J calls and clone size come straight from that table; D and trimming were deduced from the DNA. The table has around 270,000 clones, roughly 84% seen once; the top ten hold roughly 1.4%. V is TRBV5-1 and J is TRBJ1-3; D ambiguous. The TCR sequence derives from a woman in her 40s who had recovered from COVID-19. Material: peripheral blood. In DNA, the CDR3 is TGCGCCAGCAGCTTGAGCAACTCTGGAAACACCATATATTTT. As protein: CASSLSNSGNTIYF.